The next 29 T cell receptor beta chains were all read from a single sample in a study of blood T cell repertoires in COVID-19. TCRdb's table, derived via immunoSEQ multiplex PCR, lists solely in-frame clones and lacks some. The table includes about 250,000 clones, 88% detected once. The specimen sequenced was peripheral blood. All receptors derive from a woman aged 40 to 55 who had recovered from COVID-19.

DNA of the CDR3: TGTGCCAGCAGGCTACAGGGAGGGCAGCCCCAGCATTTT. Protein: CASRLQGGQPQHF. The chain carries TRBV6-5 and TRBJ1-5; possibly TRBD1 for D (6 bases). The V gene lost 6 bases and the J gene lost 7 bases, with 13 bases spanning the gap. Germline V gene data show CDR1 as MNHEY and CDR2 as SVGAGI. The CDR3 has 13 amino acids.

This clone was picked up one time. This chain joins TRBV7-8 and TRBJ2-2, with 7 positions matching TRBD2. The V gene's germline CDR1 is SGHVS and CDR2 FQNEAQ. This CDR3 contains 18 residues. Trimming took 7 bases from V and 2 from J; bases not matched to a gene: 16. The chain's CDR3 is CASIPRWASGGNTGELFF. As DNA, the CDR3 is TGTGCCAGCATCCCCCGGTGGGCTAGCGGAGGAAACACCGGGGAGCTGTTTTTT.

The chain's CDR3 is CASSLSGAGGDTGELFF. The DNA of the CDR3 is TGTGCCAGCAGCTTAAGTGGCGCCGGGGGGGACACCGGGGAGCTGTTTTTT. The chain carries TRBV7-3 and TRBJ2-2; TRBD2 matches at 8 bases. Germline CDR1 reads SGHTA; CDR2 reads FQGTGA. The V gene end was trimmed by 1 base and the J gene end by 3 bases; junction bases not matched to a gene: 7. The CDR3 is 17 residues long.

The chain uses TRBV7-2 and TRBJ2-3; TRBD2 agrees at 8 bases. Trimming removed 5 bases from V and 6 bases from J; junction bases left unmatched: 10. Germline-derived CDR1 and CDR2 are SGHTA and FQGNSA. The CDR3 consists of 15 residues. CDR3 residues: CASSRGGPTGDTQYF. As DNA, the CDR3 is TGTGCCAGCAGCCGGGGGGGGCCCACCGGGGATACGCAGTATTTT.

The chain employs TRBV5-4 and TRBJ2-7, with D possibly TRBD2 on 5 matching bases. Germline assignment: CDR1 SGHNT and CDR2 YYREEE (reference sequence). Trimming removed 4 bases at V and 7 bases at J, with 12 bases between. This CDR3 comprises 12 residues. CDR3 nucleotide sequence: TGTGCCAGCAGCGCCGGGGTTGGGGAGCAGTACTTC. Amino acids: CASSAGVGEQYF.

The chain carries TRBV21-1 and TRBJ1-4. TRBV21-1 represents a pseudogene. The CDR3 extends over 14 amino acids. The CDR3 DNA is TGTGCCAGCAGCACGGAGCCGGGGGGAGAAAAACTGTTTTTT. This codes for CASSTEPGGEKLFF.

V is TRBV5-1 and J is TRBJ2-5, with D maybe TRBD2 (6 bases). The germline CDR1 and CDR2 sequences are SGHRS and YFSETQ. The CDR3 has 15 residues. Trimming took 4 bases from V and 2 from J, leaving 15 bases between them. The CDR3 region is CASSPEGGGQETQYF. CDR3 nucleotides: TGCGCCAGCAGCCCGGAGGGCGGAGGGCAAGAGACCCAGTACTTC.

The rearrangement links TRBV5-5 to TRBJ2-4; D unclear. V lost 1 base and J 6 bases, leaving 8 bases between the germline ends. CDR1 and CDR2 from the germline V gene are SGHKS and YYEKEE (reference sequence). This CDR3 spans 13 amino acids. For the CDR3, the DNA is TGTGCCAGCAGCTTGACCGGGTTAAACATTCAGTACTTC. It yields the protein CASSLTGLNIQYF. The full variable domain, in which reference TRBV5-5 and TRBJ2-4 provide the parts outside the CDR3, is DAGVTQSPTHLIKTRGQQVTLRCSPISGHKSVSWYQQVLGQGPQFIFQYYEKEERGRGNFPDRFSARQFPNYSSELNVNALLLGDSALYLCASSLTGLNIQYFGAGTRLSVL.

The V call is TRBV6-5, the J call TRBJ2-7; D may be TRBD1 (6 bases). Trimming took off 4 bases at V and 3 bases at J, with 16 bases between the two ends. CDR3 length: 15 amino acids. Germline V gene data show CDR1 as MNHEY and CDR2 as SVGAGI. The CDR3 sequence is CASSFGQFISYEQYV. The CDR3 bases are TGTGCCAGCAGTTTCGGACAGTTCATAAGCTACGAGCAGTACGTC.

This chain uses TRBV7-9 with TRBJ2-5; weak D call: TRBD2 (6 bases). The CDR3 extends over 14 amino acids. The germline CDR1 and CDR2 sequences are SEHNR and FQNEAQ (reference sequence). The V and J ends lost 3 bases and 9 bases respectively, with 17 bases between them. This chain's CDR3 is CASSLSLPASAQYF. The CDR3, as DNA: TGTGCCAGCAGCTTGAGCCTCCCAGCTAGCGCCCAGTACTTC.

The chain is built from TRBV19 and TRBJ2-2, with a weak D call TRBD2 (7 bases). V lost 6 bases and J lost 0, with 11 bases in between. In germline, CDR1 is LNHDA, CDR2 SQIVND (reference sequence). The CDR3 extends over 15 amino acids. The CDR3 DNA reads as TGTGCCAGTAGGGGGGGGCAAGCGAACACCGGGGAGCTGTTTTTT. This translates into CASRGGQANTGELFF. Full variable domain (remainder filled in from reference TRBV19 and TRBJ2-2): DGGITQSPKYLFRKEGQNVTLSCEQNLNHDAMYWYRQDPGQGLRLIYYSQIVNDFQKGDIAEGYSVSREKKESFPLTVTSAQKNPTAFYLCASRGGQANTGELFFGEGSRLTVL.

This clone occurred once. The rearrangement links TRBV10-3 to TRBJ2-3, with 10 bases that match TRBD1. CDR3 length equals 15 residues. The germline V gene has CDR1 ENHRY and CDR2 SYGVKD. V lost 7 bases, J lost 4 bases, and 8 bases stayed unmatched. Written as DNA, the CDR3 is TGTGCCATCAACGCGGGACAGGGGCCCCCAGATACGCAGTATTTT. Residues: CAINAGQGPPDTQYF.

This clone is a singleton in its sample. The chain is built from TRBV29-1 and TRBJ2-1; TRBD1 is a possible D gene (5 bases). Trimming removed 7 bases from V and 6 bases from J, with 13 bases in between. Germline CDR1 SQVTM, CDR2 ANQGSEA. The CDR3 contains 12 residues. This CDR3 is CSATRQLNEQFF. The CDR3, as DNA: TGCAGCGCCACCCGACAGCTCAATGAGCAGTTCTTC.

The chain recombines TRBV13 with TRBJ2-6; D is possibly TRBD2 (5 bases). Germline CDR1 reads PRHDT; CDR2 reads FYEKMQ (reference sequence). V was cut by 0 bases and J by 3 bases, with 12 bases left in between. The CDR3 runs to 17 residues. The DNA of the CDR3 is TGTGCCAGCAGCTTAGGCGCCAATCGGGGTGGGGCCAACGTCCTGACTTTC. Translating it yields CASSLGANRGGANVLTF.

CDR3 loop: CASSSRGYNYGYTF. CDR3 DNA: TGTGCCAGCAGTTCCAGGGGGTACAACTATGGCTACACCTTC. The chain links TRBV6-5 to TRBJ1-2, with 7 bases aligning to TRBD1. The CDR3 is made up of 14 amino acids. Germline values: CDR1 MNHEY, CDR2 SVGAGI. Trimming took 4 bases from V and 2 from J; bases not matched to a gene: 4.

This chain uses TRBV10-3 with TRBJ1-5; the D gene is possibly TRBD1 (5 bases). Germline V gene sequence: CDR1 ENHRY, CDR2 SYGVKD. This CDR3 is 14 amino acids long. The V gene lost 4 bases and the J gene lost 5 bases, with 12 bases spanning the gap. CDR3 loop: CAISGGEGDQPQHF. In DNA form, the CDR3 reads TGTGCCATCAGTGGGGGGGAAGGGGATCAGCCCCAGCATTTT.

This chain connects TRBV24-1 to TRBJ2-1, with TRBD1 as a possible D gene (7 bases). V was trimmed by 5 bases and J by 2 bases, leaving 9 bases between them. The germline V gene has CDR1 KGHDR and CDR2 SFDVKD. The CDR3 length is 14 residues. As DNA, the CDR3 is TGTGCCACCAGTGGGAGGGGGCCCTACAATGAGCAGTTCTTC. Its protein product is CATSGRGPYNEQFF.

V is TRBV2 and J is TRBJ1-5, with no clear D. Trimming cost V 1 base and J 0 bases, with 10 bases left between them. CDR1 SNHLY and CDR2 FYNNEI come from the germline V gene. The CDR3 length is 16 residues. The CDR3, as DNA: TGTGCCAGCAGTGAAGGCGTAGGGAGTAGCAATCAGCCCCAGCATTTT. This sequence encodes CASSEGVGSSNQPQHF.

The chain carries TRBV6-5 and TRBJ2-4; possibly TRBD2 for D (5 bases). Per the germline V gene, CDR1 is MNHEY and CDR2 is SVGAGI. V shed 5 bases and J shed 6 bases, with 11 bases lying between them. This CDR3 is built from 13 residues. For the CDR3, the DNA is TGTGCCAGCAGTCGCCCGGGGAGAAACATTCAGTACTTC. This gives the protein CASSRPGRNIQYF.

The chain is built from TRBV19 and TRBJ2-7, with a possible D match to TRBD2 (6 bases). Germline V CDR1 and CDR2: LNHDA, SQIVND (reference sequence). V lost 3 bases and J 3 bases, leaving 12 bases between the germline ends. CDR3 length equals 14 residues. CDR3 loop: CASSIPGLNYEQYF. The CDR3 nucleotides are TGTGCCAGTAGTATCCCGGGACTGAACTACGAGCAGTACTTC.

The rearrangement links TRBV6-2 or TRBV6-3 to TRBJ2-1; 7 bases are shared with TRBD2. This CDR3 has 16 residues. Trimming cost V 4 bases and J 1 base; bases outside gene matches: 7. Germline V gives CDR1 MNHEY, CDR2 SVGEGT. Here the CDR3 reads CASSSGPAGSYNEQFF. CDR3 bases: TGTGCCAGCAGTTCGGGCCCAGCGGGGTCCTACAATGAGCAGTTCTTC.

The genes are TRBV30 and TRBJ1-3; tentatively, D is TRBD1 (6 bases). The CDR3 contains 16 residues. The V and J ends lost 2 bases and 0 bases respectively, with 14 bases between them. CDR1 is GTSNPN, CDR2 SVGIG, per germline (reference sequence). CDR3 nucleotides: TGTGCCTGGAGTCGGGACGGGGGGCTCTCTGGAAACACCATATATTTT. This codes for CAWSRDGGLSGNTIYF.

The chain uses TRBV6-2 or TRBV6-3 and TRBJ2-7; TRBD2 is a possible D gene (5 bases). The germline gives CDR1 MNHEY, CDR2 SVGEGT. V lost 0 bases and J lost 2, with 11 bases in between. The CDR3 is 15 residues long. This CDR3 is CASSYSFEGTYEQYF. The CDR3 DNA sequence: TGTGCCAGCAGTTACTCGTTCGAGGGTACCTACGAGCAGTACTTC.

Here the CDR3 DNA reads TGTGCCAGCACCAACGGGGGGGCCCTCAATGGCTACACCTTC. Its protein is CASTNGGALNGYTF. The chain couples TRBV7-9 to TRBJ1-2; D might be TRBD1 (6 bases). CDR3 size: 14 residues. The germline V gene has CDR1 SEHNR and CDR2 FQNEAQ (reference sequence). V lost 7 bases to trimming and J lost 6 bases, with 18 bases between them. Drawing the rest from reference TRBV7-9 and TRBJ1-2, the complete variable domain is DTGVSQNPRHKITKRGQNVTFRCDPISEHNRLYWYRQTLGQGPEFLTYFQNEAQLEKSRLLSDRFSAERPKGSFSTLEIQRTEQGDSAMYLCASTNGGALNGYTFGSGTRLTVV.

The count of this clone is one. The chain couples TRBV15 to TRBJ2-7, with a possible D match to TRBD1 (6 bases). CDR1 is LNHNV, CDR2 YYDKDF, per germline (reference sequence). Trimming pared 3 bases from V and 3 bases from J, leaving 15 bases between. The CDR3 contains 15 residues. The CDR3 is CATSRQGQGGYEQYF. DNA of the CDR3: TGTGCCACCAGCAGGCAGGGGCAGGGTGGCTACGAGCAGTACTTC.

The CDR3 is CASSEVPSGGGAEAFF. The DNA of the CDR3 is TGTGCCAGCAGTGAAGTCCCTAGTGGAGGGGGGGCTGAAGCTTTCTTT. The chain links TRBV6-1 to TRBJ1-1; possible D gene TRBD1, 6 bases. Germline V gene lookup returns CDR1 MNHNS and CDR2 SASEGT. Deletions cut 1 base from V and 6 bases from J, with 18 bases between. CDR3 length equals 16 residues.

The J gene is TRBJ2-7, the V gene TRBV5-1; the match to TRBD2 covers 8 bases. The V segment lost 2 bases and the J segment 2 bases; nucleotides outside the gene matches: 6. The CDR3 runs 15 residues. Germline assignment: CDR1 SGHRS and CDR2 YFSETQ. The CDR3 is CASSFGSGMAYEQYF. The CDR3 bases are TGCGCCAGCAGCTTCGGTAGCGGGATGGCCTACGAGCAGTACTTC.

The chain is built from TRBV30 and TRBJ1-5; 8 nucleotides align to TRBD1. CDR1 GTSNPN and CDR2 SVGIG come from the germline V gene (reference sequence). Trimming took 5 bases from V and 6 from J; bases not matched to a gene: 6. The CDR3 totals 13 residues. The CDR3 region has the DNA TGTGCCTGGGGCCAGGGGGCACGTCAGCCCCAGCATTTT. Protein: CAWGQGARQPQHF.

This clone occurred once. This chain links TRBV5-8 with TRBJ2-5; TRBD2 matches 11 bases. V gave up 1 base and J gave up 1 base; unmatched junction bases: 6. Germline V gene lookup returns CDR1 SGHTS and CDR2 YDEGEE. This CDR3 has 17 residues. CDR3 DNA sequence: TGTGCCAGCAGCTTGCTACATAGCGGGAGGGCCCAAGAGACCCAGTACTTC. It encodes CASSLLHSGRAQETQYF.